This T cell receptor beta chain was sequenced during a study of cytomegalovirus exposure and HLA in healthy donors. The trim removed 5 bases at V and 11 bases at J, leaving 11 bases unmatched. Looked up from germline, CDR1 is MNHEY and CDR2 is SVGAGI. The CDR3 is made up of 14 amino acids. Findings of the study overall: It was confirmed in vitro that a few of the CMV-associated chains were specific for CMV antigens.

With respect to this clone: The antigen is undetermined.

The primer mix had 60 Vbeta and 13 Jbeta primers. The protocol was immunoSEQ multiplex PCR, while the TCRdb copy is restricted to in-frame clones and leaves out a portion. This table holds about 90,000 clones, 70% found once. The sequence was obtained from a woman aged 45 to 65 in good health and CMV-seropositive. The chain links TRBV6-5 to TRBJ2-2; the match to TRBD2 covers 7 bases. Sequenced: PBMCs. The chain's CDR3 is CASSLPGGGPELFF. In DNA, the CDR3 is TGTGCCAGCAGTCTCCCGGGAGGAGGCCCCGAGCTGTTTTTT.